These 15 T cell receptor beta chains were sequenced from one sample in a study of shared clonotypes between healthy human individuals. Using immunoSEQ multiplex PCR, the repertoire was profiled, and TCRdb retains in-frame clones only, with some absent. Here the sample spans under 1,100,000 clones, about 76% being singletons. The sample was memory CD4+ T cells sorted from blood. As for subset: CD45RA-negative fraction. Receptors originate from a man younger than 35 in good health.

This chain connects TRBV6-1 to TRBJ2-7; weak D call: TRBD2 (6 bases). CDR3 length: 14 residues. Per the germline V gene, CDR1 is MNHNS and CDR2 is SASEGT. Trimming took off 6 bases at V and 0 bases at J, with 12 bases between the two ends. In DNA, the CDR3 is TGTGCCAGCAGCGTGGTGGGGGGCTCCTACGAGCAGTACTTC. Its translation is CASSVVGGSYEQYF.

V gene TRBV7-8 combines with J gene TRBJ1-2, with TRBD1 as a possible D gene (5 bases). V lost 8 bases and J 12 bases, leaving 19 bases between the germline ends. The CDR3 is 12 residues long. The germline V gene encodes CDR1 SGHVS and CDR2 FQNEAQ. CDR3 residues: CASGRWDKGNTF. DNA of the CDR3: TGTGCCAGCGGCCGATGGGATAAGGGGAACACCTTC.

The chain recombines TRBV30 with TRBJ1-2; D call uncertain. The CDR3 spans 14 residues. CDR1 is GTSNPN, CDR2 SVGIG, per germline (reference sequence). Trimming removed 0 bases from V and 2 bases from J, with 10 bases in between. This CDR3 is CAWSVPGSNYGYTF. CDR3 nucleotide sequence: TGTGCCTGGAGTGTACCTGGCTCGAACTATGGCTACACCTTC.

The chain recombines TRBV6-6 with TRBJ2-1; 12 bases line up with TRBD2. Trimming at V came to 6 bases and at J to 7 bases, leaving 7 bases not matched to a gene. The V gene's germline CDR1 is MNHNY and CDR2 SVGAGI (reference sequence). The CDR3 spans 15 residues. In nucleotides, the CDR3 is TGTGCCAGCAGCTCTAGCGGGGGGGCCAGGAATGAGCAGTTCTTC. It encodes CASSSSGGARNEQFF.

This clone was seen a handful of times. The rearrangement uses TRBV4-1 and TRBJ2-1; a possible D gene is TRBD1 (5 bases). CDR3 length: 18 residues. The germline V and J ends were trimmed by 0 bases and 2 bases, with 17 bases remaining between them. Germline V gives CDR1 MGHRA, CDR2 YSYEKL. CDR3 coding DNA: TGCGCCAGCAGCCAAGATAGACTGGACAAGAAGGCCTACAATGAGCAGTTCTTC. Residues: CASSQDRLDKKAYNEQFF.

The chain is built from TRBV6-1 and TRBJ1-1; D is unresolved. CDR3 length: 15 residues. From germline, CDR1 is MNHNS and CDR2 SASEGT. The ends were cut back, 5 bases at V and 1 base at J, with 14 bases in the middle. The CDR3 reads CASSPRRAGNTEAFF. The CDR3 DNA follows: TGTGCCAGCAGTCCCCGCCGGGCAGGGAACACTGAAGCTTTCTTT.

This clone was seen more than once but under ten times. The V gene is TRBV29-1, the J gene TRBJ2-1; 9 nucleotides line up with TRBD2. J was trimmed by 1 base and V by 7 bases; bases with no gene match: 8. CDR3 length: 15 residues. Germline V lookup: CDR1 SQVTM, CDR2 ANQGSEA. The CDR3 sequence: CSAAHSGGSYNEQFF. The CDR3 nucleotides are TGCAGCGCCGCCCATAGCGGGGGATCCTACAATGAGCAGTTCTTC.

This clone was found a few times. The J gene is TRBJ1-2, the V gene TRBV14; possibly TRBD1 for D (6 bases). The V and J ends lost 3 bases and 2 bases respectively, with 7 bases between them. The germline V gene has CDR1 SGHDN and CDR2 FVKESK. The CDR3 is 13 amino acids. CDR3: CASSHDRNYGYTF. CDR3 in DNA: TGTGCCAGCAGCCACGACAGGAACTATGGCTACACCTTC.

For this clone: A read error may be the cause here, since a much bigger clone is one base away. Other DNA sequences in this sample translate to the same CDR3. The gene calls are TRBV2 and TRBJ2-2, with D hard to call. V lost 3 bases and J 1 base, leaving 3 bases between the germline ends. The CDR3 extends over 13 amino acids. Per the germline V gene, CDR1 is SNHLY and CDR2 is FYNNEI. The CDR3 sequence is CASSEQNTGELFF. Written as DNA, the CDR3 is TGTGCCAGCAGTGAGCAGAACACCGGGGAGCTGTTTTTT.

The genes are TRBV2 and TRBJ2-4; the D is unclear. Germline V gene data show CDR1 as SNHLY and CDR2 as FYNNEI. The length of the CDR3 is 12 residues. V shed 8 bases and J shed 5 bases, with 10 bases lying between them. This CDR3 is CASAVGENIQYF. CDR3 nucleotides: TGTGCCAGCGCCGTGGGCGAAAACATTCAGTACTTC.

Here the CDR3 DNA reads TGTGCCAGCAACAACCGGGACAGGGCTACCTACGAGCAGTACTTC. Residues: CASNNRDRATYEQYF. The rearrangement links TRBV6-6 to TRBJ2-5, with 9 bases that match TRBD1. The J call is in doubt because the DNA end fits TRBJ2-7 better. CDR3 size: 15 residues. From germline, CDR1 is MNHNY and CDR2 SVGAGI (reference sequence).

This clone was detected once. The same CDR3 can be traced to other DNA sequences in this sample. The chain couples TRBV11-2 to TRBJ1-1; a weak D match, TRBD1 (5 bases). CDR1 and CDR2 from the germline V gene are SGHAT and FQNNGV. The CDR3 contains 14 residues. V was pared by 5 bases and J by 1 base, with 11 bases between. CDR3 bases: TGTGCCAGCAGCCTACAAGACAGGAACACTGAAGCTTTCTTT. Translated: CASSLQDRNTEAFF.

The chain combines TRBV30 with TRBJ2-5; a possible D gene is TRBD1 (6 bases). CDR1 is GTSNPN, CDR2 SVGIG, per germline (reference sequence). V lost 5 bases to trimming and J lost 2 bases, with 18 bases between them. The CDR3 contains 15 residues. This CDR3 is CAWSPGDTIQETQYF. CDR3 coding DNA: TGTGCCTGGTCCCCCGGGGACACAATACAAGAGACCCAGTACTTC.

This sequence joins TRBV6-1 and TRBJ2-7, with a weak D call TRBD1 (6 bases). Deletions cut 8 bases from V and 3 bases from J, with 14 bases between. The CDR3 runs 13 residues. Looked up from germline, CDR1 is MNHNS and CDR2 is SASEGT. The CDR3 DNA reads TGTGCCAGCGAGGGCGCAGGGGTCTACGAGCAGTACTTC. Translating gives CASEGAGVYEQYF.

In this sample, this clone turned up a few times. This chain connects TRBV6-1 to TRBJ1-1; D perhaps matches TRBD1 (6 bases). CDR3 length: 16 amino acids. Trimming shortened V by 4 bases and J by 6 bases, and 21 bases separated the two germline ends. Germline assignment: CDR1 MNHNS and CDR2 SASEGT. The CDR3 spells CASSGRGGGPVAEAFF. In DNA form, the CDR3 reads TGTGCCAGCAGTGGCCGAGGAGGGGGGCCTGTAGCTGAAGCTTTCTTT.